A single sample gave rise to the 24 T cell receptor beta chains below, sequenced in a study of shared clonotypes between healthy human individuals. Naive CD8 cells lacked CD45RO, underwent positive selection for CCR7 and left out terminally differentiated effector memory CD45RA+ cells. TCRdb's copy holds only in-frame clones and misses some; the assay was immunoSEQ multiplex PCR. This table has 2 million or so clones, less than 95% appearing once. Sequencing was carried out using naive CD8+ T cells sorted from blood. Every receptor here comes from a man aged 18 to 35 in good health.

In DNA form, the CDR3 reads TGTGCCTGGAGGGGACTAGCGGGCTACACCGGGGAGCTGTTTTTT. Its translation is CAWRGLAGYTGELFF. V is TRBV30 and J is TRBJ2-2; 12 bases are a match to TRBD2. CDR1 and CDR2 (germline): GTSNPN, SVGIG (reference sequence). The CDR3 runs to 15 residues. J gave up 3 bases and V 3 bases, and 2 bases lay outside the gene matches.

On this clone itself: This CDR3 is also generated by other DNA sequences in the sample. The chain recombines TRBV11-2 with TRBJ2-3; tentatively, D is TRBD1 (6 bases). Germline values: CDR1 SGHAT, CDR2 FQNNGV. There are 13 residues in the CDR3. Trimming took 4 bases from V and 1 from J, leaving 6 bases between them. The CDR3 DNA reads TGTGCCAGCAGCTCAGGGGGCACAGATACGCAGTATTTT. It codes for CASSSGGTDTQYF.

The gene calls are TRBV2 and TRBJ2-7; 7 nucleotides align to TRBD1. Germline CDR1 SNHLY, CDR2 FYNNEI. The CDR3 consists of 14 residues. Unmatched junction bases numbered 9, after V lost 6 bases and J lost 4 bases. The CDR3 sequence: CASRMTGYLYEQYF. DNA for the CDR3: TGTGCCAGCAGGATGACAGGGTATTTGTACGAGCAGTACTTC.

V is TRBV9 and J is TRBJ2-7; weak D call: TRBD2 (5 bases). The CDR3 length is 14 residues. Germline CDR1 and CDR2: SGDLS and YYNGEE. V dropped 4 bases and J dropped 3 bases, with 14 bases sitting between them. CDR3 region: CASSPEGTVYEQYF. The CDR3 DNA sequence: TGTGCCAGCAGCCCAGAGGGCACAGTCTACGAGCAGTACTTC.

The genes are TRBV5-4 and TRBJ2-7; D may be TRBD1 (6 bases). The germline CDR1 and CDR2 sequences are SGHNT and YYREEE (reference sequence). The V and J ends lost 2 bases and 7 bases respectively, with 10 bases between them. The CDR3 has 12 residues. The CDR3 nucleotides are TGTGCCAGCAGCTTCACGCAGGGGGAGCAGTACTTC. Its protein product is CASSFTQGEQYF. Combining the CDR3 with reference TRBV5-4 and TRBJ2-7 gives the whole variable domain ETGVTQSPTHLIKTRGQQVTLRCSSQSGHNTVSWYQQALGQGPQFIFQYYREEENGRGNFPPRFSGLQFPNYSSELNVNALELDDSALYLCASSFTQGEQYFGPGTRLTVT.

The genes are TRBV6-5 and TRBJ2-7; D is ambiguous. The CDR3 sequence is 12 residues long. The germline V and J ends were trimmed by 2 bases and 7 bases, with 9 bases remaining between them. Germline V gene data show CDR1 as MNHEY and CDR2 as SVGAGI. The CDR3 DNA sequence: TGTGCCAGCAGTTACCTTGTGGGGGAGCAGTACTTC. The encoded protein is CASSYLVGEQYF.

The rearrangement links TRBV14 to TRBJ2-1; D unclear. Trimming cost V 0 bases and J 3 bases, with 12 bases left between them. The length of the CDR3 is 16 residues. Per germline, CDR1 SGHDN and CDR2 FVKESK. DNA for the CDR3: TGTGCCAGCAGCCAAGATCGAGCTACTCTCTACAATGAGCAGTTCTTC. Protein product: CASSQDRATLYNEQFF.

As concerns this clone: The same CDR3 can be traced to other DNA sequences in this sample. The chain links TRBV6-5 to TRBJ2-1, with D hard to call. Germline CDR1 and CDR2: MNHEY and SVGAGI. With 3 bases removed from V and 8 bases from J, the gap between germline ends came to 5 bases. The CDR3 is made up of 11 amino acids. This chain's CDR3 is CASSYGDEQFF. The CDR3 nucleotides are TGTGCCAGCAGTTATGGCGATGAGCAGTTCTTC.

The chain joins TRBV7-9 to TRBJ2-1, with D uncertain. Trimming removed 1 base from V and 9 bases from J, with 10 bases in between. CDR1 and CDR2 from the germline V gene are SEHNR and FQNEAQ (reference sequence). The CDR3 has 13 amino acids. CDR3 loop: CASSLVSVLEQFF. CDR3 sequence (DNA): TGTGCCAGCAGCTTAGTGTCGGTCCTTGAGCAGTTCTTC. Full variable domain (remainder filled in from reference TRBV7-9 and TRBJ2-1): DTGVSQNPRHKITKRGQNVTFRCDPISEHNRLYWYRQTLGQGPEFLTYFQNEAQLEKSRLLSDRFSAERPKGSFSTLEIQRTEQGDSAMYLCASSLVSVLEQFFGPGTRLTVL.

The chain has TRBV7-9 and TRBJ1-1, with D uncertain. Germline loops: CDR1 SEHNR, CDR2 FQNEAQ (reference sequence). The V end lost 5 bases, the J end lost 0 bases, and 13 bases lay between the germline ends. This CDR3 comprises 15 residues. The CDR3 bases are TGTGCCAGCAGCCCCTCCCCCTTTTTGAACACTGAAGCTTTCTTT. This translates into CASSPSPFLNTEAFF.

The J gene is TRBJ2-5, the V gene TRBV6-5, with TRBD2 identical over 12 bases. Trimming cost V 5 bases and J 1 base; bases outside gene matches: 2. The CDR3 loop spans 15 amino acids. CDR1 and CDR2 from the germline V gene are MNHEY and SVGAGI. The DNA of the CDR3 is TGTGCCAGCAGTGGACTAGCGGGGACCCAAGAGACCCAGTACTTC. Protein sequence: CASSGLAGTQETQYF.

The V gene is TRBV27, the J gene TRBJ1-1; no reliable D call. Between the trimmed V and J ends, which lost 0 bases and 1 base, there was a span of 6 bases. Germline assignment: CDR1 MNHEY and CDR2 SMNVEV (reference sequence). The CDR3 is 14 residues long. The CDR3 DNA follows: TGTGCCAGCAGTTTATCGATGGGGAACACTGAAGCTTTCTTT. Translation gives CASSLSMGNTEAFF.

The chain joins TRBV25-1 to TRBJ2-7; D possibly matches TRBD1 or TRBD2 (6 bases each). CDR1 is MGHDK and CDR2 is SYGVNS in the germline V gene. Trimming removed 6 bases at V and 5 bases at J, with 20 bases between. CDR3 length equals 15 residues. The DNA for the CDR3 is TGTGCCAGCAGCGCCTCCGGGGGCCTTTATCACGAGCAGTACTTC. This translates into CASSASGGLYHEQYF.

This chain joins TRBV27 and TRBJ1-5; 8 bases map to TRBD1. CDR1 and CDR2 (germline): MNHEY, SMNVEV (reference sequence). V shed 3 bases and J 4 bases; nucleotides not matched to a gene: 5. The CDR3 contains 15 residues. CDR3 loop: CASSLTGVGNQPQHF. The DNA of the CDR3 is TGTGCCAGCAGTTTGACAGGGGTGGGGAATCAGCCCCAGCATTTT.

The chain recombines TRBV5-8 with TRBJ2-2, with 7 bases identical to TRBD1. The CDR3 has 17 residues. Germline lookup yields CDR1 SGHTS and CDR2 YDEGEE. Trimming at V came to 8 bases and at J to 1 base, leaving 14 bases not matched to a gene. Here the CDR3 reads CASSTRQGLGNTGELFF. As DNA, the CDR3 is TGTGCCAGTTCCACTCGACAGGGATTAGGGAACACCGGGGAGCTGTTTTTT.

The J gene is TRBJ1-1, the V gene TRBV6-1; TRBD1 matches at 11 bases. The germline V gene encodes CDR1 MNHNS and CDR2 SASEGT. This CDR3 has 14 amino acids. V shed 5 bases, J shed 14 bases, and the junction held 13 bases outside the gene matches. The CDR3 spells CASSLIKARDRGFF. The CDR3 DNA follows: TGTGCCAGCAGTCTCATAAAAGCCCGGGACAGGGGGTTCTTT.

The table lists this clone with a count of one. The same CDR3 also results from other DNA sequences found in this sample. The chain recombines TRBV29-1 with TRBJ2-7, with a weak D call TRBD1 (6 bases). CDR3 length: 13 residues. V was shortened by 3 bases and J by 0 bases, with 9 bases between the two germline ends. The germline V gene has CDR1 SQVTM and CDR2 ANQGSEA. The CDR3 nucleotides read TGCAGCGTTGACACAGGGTCCTCCTACGAGCAGTACTTC. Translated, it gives CSVDTGSSYEQYF.

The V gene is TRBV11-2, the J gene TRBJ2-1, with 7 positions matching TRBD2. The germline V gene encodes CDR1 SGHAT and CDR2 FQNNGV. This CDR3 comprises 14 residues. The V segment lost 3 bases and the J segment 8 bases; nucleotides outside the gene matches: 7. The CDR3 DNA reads TGTGCCAGCAGCTTCGGCGGGGGTAACTATGAGCAGTTCTTC. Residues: CASSFGGGNYEQFF.

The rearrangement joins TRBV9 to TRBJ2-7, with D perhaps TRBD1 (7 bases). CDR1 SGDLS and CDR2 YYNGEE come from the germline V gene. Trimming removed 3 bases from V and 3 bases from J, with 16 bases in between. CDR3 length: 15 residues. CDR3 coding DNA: TGTGCCAGCAGCGAAGGCGGGACAGATTTCTACGAGCAGTACTTC. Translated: CASSEGGTDFYEQYF.

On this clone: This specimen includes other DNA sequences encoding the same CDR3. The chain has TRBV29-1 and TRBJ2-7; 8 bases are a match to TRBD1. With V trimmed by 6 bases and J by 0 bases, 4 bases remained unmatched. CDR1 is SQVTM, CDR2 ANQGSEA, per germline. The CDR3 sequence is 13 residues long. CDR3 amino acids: CSVWTGSSYEQYF. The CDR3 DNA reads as TGCAGCGTCTGGACAGGGAGCTCCTACGAGCAGTACTTC.

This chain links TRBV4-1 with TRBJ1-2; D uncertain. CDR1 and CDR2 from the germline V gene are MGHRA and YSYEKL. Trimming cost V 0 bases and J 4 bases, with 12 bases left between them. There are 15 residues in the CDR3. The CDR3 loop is CASSQEPRGGYGYTF. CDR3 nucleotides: TGCGCCAGCAGCCAAGAACCCAGAGGAGGCTATGGCTACACCTTC.

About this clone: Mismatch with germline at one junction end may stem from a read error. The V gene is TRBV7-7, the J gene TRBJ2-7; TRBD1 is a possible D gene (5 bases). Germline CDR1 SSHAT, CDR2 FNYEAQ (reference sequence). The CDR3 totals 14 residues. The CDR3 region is CASSLETGAGEQYF. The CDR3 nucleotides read TGTGCTAGCAGCTTAGAGACGGGCGCAGGGGAGCAGTACTTC.

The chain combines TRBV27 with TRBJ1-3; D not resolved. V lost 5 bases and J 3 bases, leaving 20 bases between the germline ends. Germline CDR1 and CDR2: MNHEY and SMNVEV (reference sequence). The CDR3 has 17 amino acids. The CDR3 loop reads CASSRSPYLVGGNTIYF. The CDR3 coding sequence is TGTGCCAGCAGTCGTAGCCCCTACCTGGTGGGTGGAAACACCATATATTTT.

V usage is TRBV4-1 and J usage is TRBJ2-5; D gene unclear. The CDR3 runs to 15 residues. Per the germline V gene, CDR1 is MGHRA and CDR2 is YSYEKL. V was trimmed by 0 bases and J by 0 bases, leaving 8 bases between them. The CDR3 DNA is TGCGCCAGCAGCCAAGATCGGGCAGACCAAGAGACCCAGTACTTC. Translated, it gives CASSQDRADQETQYF.